This T cell receptor (beta chain) came from a study of untreated major depressive disorder. In the case of this clone: What it binds is not known.

Study-level points and caveats: CD4+ T cells from depressed patients used TRBV05-01 (Vbeta 5.1) more often than controls.

Germline assignment: CDR1 SGHNT and CDR2 YYREEE (reference sequence). Trimming stripped 6 bases from V and 2 bases from J, with 19 bases between. There are 16 residues in the CDR3. This table comes from immunoSEQ multiplex PCR, and its TCRdb copy is limited to in-frame clones, with some not included. Seen here are some 25,000 clones, around 90% observed once, and the top ten hold around 0.7%. The TCR was taken from a woman aged 25 to 45 with major depressive disorder. V and J are TRBV5-4 and TRBJ2-3; D is undetermined. The sequencing sample was made of CD4+ T cells from PBMCs. The CDR3 DNA reads as TGTGCCAGCACCCCGGGTCAACGGCGCCCCACAGATACGCAGTATTTT. Translated: CASTPGQRRPTDTQYF.